Presented here are 16 T cell receptor beta chains from one specimen sequenced in a study of T cells in Graves' hyperthyroidism and ophthalmopathy (dated by TCRdb to the late 2010s). The library was built by means of multiplex PCR. The sequencer was an Illumina HiSeq 2000. The TCR beta CDR3 regions were amplified from RNA transcripts. For the first round of RT-PCR on the TCR CDR3, the HTBI primer set was used together with the Qiagen OneStep RT-PCR kit. Through fastp at Q25 and MiXCR, TCRdb rebuilt clones from the public reads, retaining in-frame beta chains. All rows with the same CDR3 protein become a single entry with the most common DNA and genes. The sample profile shows some 250,000 distinct CDR3 sequences; roughly 14% of them were found once. The ten top clones hold about 14% of the sample. What was sequenced was blood. Source of these receptors: a woman aged 40 to 50 with Graves' hyperthyroidism that later progressed to Graves' ophthalmopathy.

V is TRBV2 and J is TRBJ1-6, with 10 bases aligning to TRBD1. Germline assignment: CDR1 SNHLY and CDR2 FYNNEI. Trimming removed 11 bases from V and 1 base from J; junction bases left unmatched: 8. The CDR3 sequence is 16 residues long. CDR3 bases: TGTGCCGGTCAGACAGGGGGCGCTTCCTATAATTCACCCCTCCACTTT. Protein product: CAGQTGGASYNSPLHF.

This clonotype was detected ten times or more. The rearrangement uses TRBV28 and TRBJ2-7, with TRBD1 identical over 7 bases. V shed 6 bases, J shed 5 bases, and the junction held 16 bases outside the gene matches. CDR1 is MDHEN, CDR2 SYDVKM, per germline. This CDR3 spans 16 amino acids. In nucleotides, the CDR3 is TGTGCCAGCAGCGATCAAAAAAGGGGGCGGGCTCACGAGCAGTACTTC. Translating it yields CASSDQKRGRAHEQYF.

In this sample, this clonotype turned up many times. The rearrangement links TRBV19 to TRBJ2-5, with no clear D. The germline V and J ends were trimmed by 5 bases and 5 bases, with 9 bases remaining between them. The CDR3 spans 12 residues. Germline CDR1 is LNHDA and CDR2 is SQIVND (reference sequence). The CDR3 DNA reads TGTGCCAGTAGTTCCCTAGGGGAGACCCAGTACTTC. Translation: CASSSLGETQYF. Complete variable domain (other parts from reference TRBV19 and TRBJ2-5): DGGITQSPKYLFRKEGQNVTLSCEQNLNHDAMYWYRQDPGQGLRLIYYSQIVNDFQKGDIAEGYSVSREKKESFPLTVTSAQKNPTAFYLCASSSLGETQYFGPGTRLLVL.

This clonotype was picked up many times. This chain links TRBV3-1 with TRBJ2-7, with a weak D call TRBD1 (5 bases). CDR1 and CDR2 from the germline V gene are LGHDT and YNNKEL (reference sequence). This CDR3 is built from 15 residues. The V and J ends lost 0 bases and 5 bases respectively, with 14 bases between them. This CDR3 reads CASSQDYRLSHEQYF. Here the CDR3 DNA reads TGTGCCAGCAGCCAAGATTACAGGTTGTCCCACGAGCAGTACTTC.

This clonotype has ten or more counts. In DNA form, the CDR3 reads TGTGCCAGCAGCCAGGACAGGGAGGGGCACAATGAGCAGTTCTTC. The encoded protein is CASSQDREGHNEQFF. This sequence joins TRBV11-1 and TRBJ2-1; tentative D call: TRBD1 (8 bases). The CDR3 contains 15 residues. Trimming took off 5 bases at V and 5 bases at J, with 16 bases between the two ends. CDR1 and CDR2 from the germline V gene are SGHAT and FQDESV (reference sequence).

Worth noting for this clonotype: Possible read error: a much larger clone is one base away. V and J are TRBV29-1 and TRBJ2-1, with TRBD1 matching over 7 bases. The J segment lost 10 bases and the V segment lost 6 bases, leaving 9 bases of the junction unmatched. Per germline, CDR1 SQVTM and CDR2 ANQGSEA. This CDR3 is built from 12 residues. The CDR3 sequence is CSVTTGIGEQFF. For the CDR3, the DNA is TGCAGCGTGACGACAGGGATTGGCGAGCAGTTCTTC.

This clonotype was observed a few times. The V gene is TRBV20-1, the J gene TRBJ1-5; a possible D gene is TRBD1 (5 bases). The V end lost 5 bases, the J end lost 4 bases, and 12 bases lay between the germline ends. The CDR3 spans 13 residues. Germline V lookup: CDR1 DFQATT, CDR2 SNEGSKA (reference sequence). The CDR3 DNA reads TGCAGTGCTCCGATCGGGGCGAATCAGCCCCAGCATTTT. Translated: CSAPIGANQPQHF.

This clonotype was observed many times. V and J are TRBV9 and TRBJ2-5, with 8 positions matching TRBD2. With 2 bases clipped from V and 5 bases from J, the junction kept 11 bases outside the gene matches. Germline CDR1 SGDLS, CDR2 YYNGEE. The CDR3 sequence is 16 residues long. CDR3 in DNA: TGTGCCAGCAGCGTCACGACCCAACTAGCGGTGGAGACCCAGTACTTC. This translates into CASSVTTQLAVETQYF.

This clonotype was counted ten times or more. The chain carries TRBV4-1 and TRBJ2-5; 7 nucleotides line up with TRBD2. In germline, CDR1 is MGHRA, CDR2 YSYEKL. The CDR3 totals 15 residues. Trimming cost V 4 bases and J 2 bases; bases outside gene matches: 7. CDR3: CASSPTPAGQETQYF. The CDR3 DNA sequence: TGCGCCAGCAGCCCGACCCCAGCGGGGCAAGAGACCCAGTACTTC.

This clonotype came up a few times. The rearrangement uses TRBV5-1 and TRBJ2-7; 11 bases are shared with TRBD2. This CDR3 is 15 amino acids long. The junction had 4 bases not matched to a gene; V was cut back by 2 bases and J by 3 bases. CDR1 is SGHRS and CDR2 is YFSETQ in the germline V gene. In DNA, the CDR3 is TGCGCCAGCAGCTTTGCCGGGACTAGCGGCTACGAGCAGTACTTC. This sequence encodes CASSFAGTSGYEQYF.

This clonotype was found many times. This rearrangement joins TRBV18 to TRBJ1-6, with D unresolved. The CDR3 is made up of 15 amino acids. V shed 4 bases and J shed 7 bases, with 14 bases lying between them. CDR1 is KGHSH, CDR2 LQKENI, per germline. The CDR3 bases are TGTGCCAGCTCACTAAACCCCCCCCGAAATTCACCCCTCCACTTT. Amino acids: CASSLNPPRNSPLHF.

This clonotype was observed many times. The chain employs TRBV11-3 and TRBJ2-1; TRBD2 matches at 15 bases. In germline, CDR1 is SGHNT, CDR2 YENEEA. V gave up 1 base and J gave up 9 bases; unmatched junction bases: 1. The CDR3 runs 15 residues. The CDR3 is CASSLGGLAGGEQFF. The DNA for the CDR3 is TGTGCCAGCAGCTTAGGGGGACTAGCGGGGGGTGAGCAGTTCTTC.

This clonotype was seen once. The CDR3 DNA reads as TGTGCCAGCAGTTACGGGACAGTGGCTTTCTTT. Protein: CASSYGTVAFF. The chain couples TRBV6-5 to TRBJ1-1; 7 nucleotides agree with TRBD1. The J segment lost 11 bases and the V segment lost 2 bases, leaving 2 bases of the junction unmatched. The CDR3 spans 11 residues. Germline V gives CDR1 MNHEY, CDR2 SVGAGI.

This clonotype came up many times. V gene TRBV28 combines with J gene TRBJ1-5, with 8 bases identical to TRBD1. The CDR3 is 18 residues long. Germline CDR1 MDHEN, CDR2 SYDVKM. Trimming cost V 4 bases and J 2 bases; bases outside gene matches: 13. In DNA form, the CDR3 reads TGTGCCAGCAGTTCTTTAGGACAGGGTTCTTCGGGCAATCAGCCCCAGCATTTT. Its translation: CASSSLGQGSSGNQPQHF.

Ten or more counts support this clonotype. The rearrangement joins TRBV28 to TRBJ1-2, with D maybe TRBD1 (6 bases). Trimming left V 6 bases short and J 4 bases short, with 18 bases between. CDR3 length: 15 amino acids. The germline gives CDR1 MDHEN, CDR2 SYDVKM. The CDR3 sequence is CASRDIQGFGYGYTF. CDR3 DNA: TGTGCCAGCAGGGACATACAGGGATTCGGCTATGGCTACACCTTC.

This clonotype was counted at least ten times. CDR3 sequence: CASSLREIAEQYF. The DNA of the CDR3 is TGTGCCAGCAGCTTAAGGGAGATAGCCGAGCAGTACTTC. The chain uses TRBV7-2 and TRBJ2-7; the D gene is possibly TRBD2 (5 bases). The CDR3 consists of 13 residues. Trimming took 2 bases from V and 6 from J, leaving 11 bases between them. Germline CDR1 and CDR2: SGHTA and FQGNSA.